Each of the 20 T cell receptor beta chains below was sequenced from the same sample in a study of neoadjuvant anti-PD-1 for oral cavity cancer. Measured with immunoSEQ multiplex PCR; TCRdb has only the in-frame clones, and not every one. This table holds approximately 83,000 clones, approximately 80% found once. Sequencing used PBMCs, obtained before nivolumab (anti-PD-1) treatment. These receptors all stem from a person aged 35-79 years with oral cavity squamous cell carcinoma.

The genes are TRBV5-8 and TRBJ1-1; a possible D gene is TRBD1 (5 bases). This CDR3 has 15 amino acids. The germline CDR1 and CDR2 sequences are SGHTS and YDEGEE. The germline V and J ends were trimmed by 4 bases and 0 bases, with 13 bases remaining between them. CDR3 sequence reads: CASSPRGDLNTEAFF. The CDR3 coding sequence is TGTGCCAGCAGCCCCAGAGGGGATCTGAACACTGAAGCTTTCTTT.

The chain is built from TRBV6-1 and TRBJ2-7, with D possibly matching TRBD2 (5 bases). This CDR3 region has 15 residues. Germline values: CDR1 MNHNS, CDR2 SASEGT. Deletions cut 8 bases from V and 0 bases from J, with 17 bases between. The CDR3 here is CASSLEGWGSYEQYF. The CDR3 DNA follows: TGTGCCAGCTCTCTTGAGGGTTGGGGCTCCTACGAGCAGTACTTC.

The chain joins TRBV6-4 to TRBJ2-3; D uncertain. The CDR3 is 16 residues long. V lost 3 bases and J 1 base, leaving 14 bases between the germline ends. From germline, CDR1 is MRHNA and CDR2 SNTAGT. CDR3 in amino acids: CASSETSLSRTDTQYF. The CDR3, as DNA: TGTGCCAGCAGTGAAACGTCCCTCTCCCGCACAGATACGCAGTATTTT.

This chain links TRBV5-4 with TRBJ2-1, with D perhaps TRBD1 or TRBD2 (6 bases each). Trimming stripped 0 bases from V and 0 bases from J, with 10 bases between. The CDR3 totals 16 residues. Germline values: CDR1 SGHNT, CDR2 YYREEE (reference sequence). The DNA for the CDR3 is TGTGCCAGCAGCTTGGCGGGGGCGAGCTCCTACAATGAGCAGTTCTTC. Protein product: CASSLAGASSYNEQFF.

This clone was seen more than once but under ten times. The chain links TRBV29-1 to TRBJ2-1; 9 bases map to TRBD1. The germline V gene encodes CDR1 SQVTM and CDR2 ANQGSEA. The CDR3 consists of 15 residues. J gave up 9 bases and V 4 bases, and 13 bases lay outside the gene matches. CDR3: CSVVRGTGLSSEQFF. The CDR3 DNA is TGCAGCGTTGTTCGTGGGACAGGGCTTTCGAGTGAGCAGTTCTTC.

This chain links TRBV11-2 with TRBJ2-1; 9 positions agree with TRBD2. Losses at the gene ends were 5 bases for V and 4 bases for J; bases not matched to a gene: 6. The germline CDR1 and CDR2 sequences are SGHAT and FQNNGV. The CDR3 spans 15 residues. In DNA, the CDR3 is TGTGCCAGCAGCACGGGACTAGCAGATTACAATGAGCAGTTCTTC. Its protein product is CASSTGLADYNEQFF.

The V gene is TRBV7-2, the J gene TRBJ1-1, with 8 bases fitting TRBD1. V lost 1 base to trimming and J lost 1 base; unmatched junction nucleotides: 5. The CDR3 is 16 residues long. Germline V gene sequence: CDR1 SGHTA, CDR2 FQGNSA. Here the CDR3 reads CASSLEGTGRNTEAFF. The CDR3 region has the DNA TGTGCCAGCAGCTTAGAAGGGACAGGAAGGAACACTGAAGCTTTCTTT.

This sequence joins TRBV14 and TRBJ2-2; D is unclear. The CDR3 spans 12 residues. Trimming cost V 0 bases and J 7 bases, with 3 bases left between them. Germline CDR1 and CDR2: SGHDN and FVKESK. The CDR3 sequence: CASSQEVGELFF. In nucleotides, the CDR3 is TGTGCCAGCAGCCAAGAGGTCGGGGAGCTGTTTTTT.

The chain is built from TRBV29-1 and TRBJ2-1; the D is unclear. The CDR3 is 12 residues long. V lost 1 base and J 4 bases, leaving 5 bases between the germline ends. Germline CDR1 SQVTM, CDR2 ANQGSEA. CDR3 nucleotides: TGCAGCGTTGAAGCCGGTTACAATGAGCAGTTCTTC. Translation: CSVEAGYNEQFF.

This clone appeared a single time. The rearrangement uses TRBV21-1 and TRBJ2-6; the table's D call of TRBD2 was not tested on the DNA. TRBV21-1 is a listed pseudogene. The CDR3 sequence is 18 residues long. For the CDR3, the DNA is TGTGCCAGCAGCTCCGAGGGCAATCCGAGCTCTGGGGCCAACGTCCTGACTTTC. Protein product: CASSSEGNPSSGANVLTF.

This clone appeared once. The chain carries TRBV5-1 and TRBJ2-1; 7 bases are shared with TRBD1. CDR3 size: 14 residues. CDR1 is SGHRS and CDR2 is YFSETQ in the germline V gene. J gave up 6 bases and V 7 bases, and 10 bases lay outside the gene matches. The CDR3 is CASAPLTGSNEQFF. The CDR3 DNA is TGCGCCAGCGCCCCATTGACAGGGAGCAATGAGCAGTTCTTC.

V usage is TRBV6-5 and J usage is TRBJ1-2; tentatively, D is TRBD1 (5 bases). Trimming shortened V by 10 bases and J by 1 base, and 13 bases separated the two germline ends. The CDR3 consists of 13 residues. Germline values: CDR1 MNHEY, CDR2 SVGAGI. The CDR3 sequence is CATFEGVNYGYTF. CDR3 DNA: TGTGCCACTTTTGAAGGGGTTAACTATGGCTACACCTTC.

The chain links TRBV4-2 to TRBJ2-1; TRBD2 agrees at 10 bases. V lost 0 bases, J lost 7 bases, and 15 bases stayed unmatched. The CDR3 runs to 19 residues. Germline V gene data show CDR1 as LGHNA and CDR2 as YNFKEQ. CDR3 in amino acids: CASSQEASAPSGRVNEQFF. DNA for the CDR3: TGTGCCAGCAGCCAAGAAGCTAGTGCCCCCAGCGGGAGGGTAAATGAGCAGTTCTTC.

The gene calls are TRBV2 and TRBJ2-7, with a weak D call TRBD2 (6 bases). Trimming left V 6 bases short and J 3 bases short, with 9 bases between. From germline, CDR1 is SNHLY and CDR2 FYNNEI. The CDR3 has 12 residues. CDR3 nucleotide sequence: TGTGCCAGCAGATTGGAGGGCTACGAGCAGTACTTC. Residues: CASRLEGYEQYF.

This rearrangement joins TRBV4-1 to TRBJ1-2; 7 bases are shared with TRBD1. The length of the CDR3 is 15 residues. Germline CDR1 and CDR2: MGHRA and YSYEKL. Trimming at V came to 1 base and at J to 4 bases, leaving 6 bases not matched to a gene. CDR3 residues: CASSQAHRGAYGYTF. The CDR3 coding sequence is TGCGCCAGCAGCCAAGCCCACAGGGGTGCCTATGGCTACACCTTC.

J is TRBJ2-7 and V is TRBV6-6, with TRBD2 matching over 7 bases. The CDR3 totals 14 residues. Germline V gene sequence: CDR1 MNHNY, CDR2 SVGAGI (reference sequence). J was trimmed by 0 bases and V by 5 bases; bases with no gene match: 4. The CDR3 loop reads CASSDGTTSYEQYF. As DNA, the CDR3 is TGTGCCAGCAGTGACGGGACTACCTCCTACGAGCAGTACTTC.

V usage is TRBV6-1 and J usage is TRBJ1-4; maybe TRBD1 (6 bases). From germline, CDR1 is MNHNS and CDR2 SASEGT. CDR3 size: 12 residues. Trimming took off 6 bases at V and 8 bases at J, with 10 bases between the two ends. CDR3 sequence (DNA): TGTGCCAGCAGACAGGGAACCGAAAAACTGTTTTTT. It translates to CASRQGTEKLFF.

The V call is TRBV5-4, the J call TRBJ2-7, with 9 bases lining up with TRBD1. With 4 bases clipped from V and 4 bases from J, the junction kept 9 bases outside the gene matches. Germline CDR1 and CDR2: SGHNT and YYREEE (reference sequence). The CDR3 contains 15 residues. The CDR3 DNA reads as TGTGCCAGCAGCAAGGGGGGACAGGGCTCTTACGAGCAGTACTTC. It specifies CASSKGGQGSYEQYF.

This chain connects TRBV29-1 to TRBJ2-5; D remains unclear. The CDR3 sequence is 12 residues long. The V end lost 1 base, the J end lost 5 bases, and 8 bases lay between the germline ends. CDR1 is SQVTM and CDR2 is ANQGSEA in the germline V gene. In DNA form, the CDR3 reads TGCAGCGTTGAAGGTGGGTGGGAGACCCAGTACTTC. Amino acids: CSVEGGWETQYF.

The CDR3 sequence is CASSSWGTGEGYTF. The DNA of the CDR3 is TGTGCCAGCAGTTCCTGGGGGACAGGGGAAGGCTACACCTTC. The chain combines TRBV27 with TRBJ1-2, with 10 bases matching TRBD1. The CDR3 is made up of 14 amino acids. J lost 8 bases, V lost 4 bases, and 7 bases had no gene match. From germline, CDR1 is MNHEY and CDR2 SMNVEV (reference sequence).